Listed below are T cell receptor beta chains from one sample, sequenced in a study of shared clonotypes between healthy human individuals. Generated by immunoSEQ multiplex PCR, the TCRdb table keeps only in-frame clones and is missing some. The sample contains nearly 500,000 clones, approximately 80% of which appear only once. Source material: PBMCs. All receptors derive from a woman aged 40 to 50 in good health. Some clones in this sample may be carry-over from other donors' samples. Both conserved end residues are part of each CDR3. A D gene is named only where the DNA matches it firmly. A clone size is listed for some rows: how often the clone was seen (once, few, many), or a class if it is expanded.

abundance	d_gene	v_gene	j_gene	CDR3aa	CDR3nt
NA	TRBD1	TRBV29-1	TRBJ2-7	CSVTKDRAAYEQYF	TGCAGCGTTACAAAAGACAGGGCCGCCTACGAGCAGTACTTC
NA	TRBD2	TRBV6-4	TRBJ2-3	CATSSGSGDGDTQYF	TGTGCCACCTCTAGCGGGAGCGGCGATGGGGATACGCAGTATTTT
NA	NA	TRBV11-2	TRBJ2-7	CASSIRDSEQYF	TGTGCCAGCAGCATCAGGGACTCCGAGCAGTACTTC
NA	NA	TRBV2	TRBJ2-5	CASTYVVGETQYF	TGTGCCAGCACTTACGTCGTGGGGGAGACCCAGTACTTC
NA	TRBD2	TRBV29-1	TRBJ2-7	CSGGTSGGYEQYF	TGCAGCGGCGGGACTAGCGGCGGCTACGAGCAGTACTTC
NA	TRBD2	TRBV7-8	TRBJ2-7	CASSPSGRRYEQYF	TGTGCCAGCAGCCCCAGCGGGAGACGCTACGAGCAGTACTTC
NA	NA	TRBV15	TRBJ1-4	CATSRDPITGGGEKLFF	TGTGCCACCAGCAGAGACCCCATTACAGGAGGTGGTGAAAAACTGTTTTTT
NA	TRBD1	TRBV7-9	TRBJ2-7	CASSAGTGGEQYF	TGTGCCAGCAGCGCCGGGACAGGGGGCGAGCAGTACTTC
few	TRBD2	TRBV29-1	TRBJ2-3	CSVWGGTSTDTQYF	TGCAGCGTTTGGGGGGGGACTAGCACAGATACGCAGTATTTT
NA	TRBD2	TRBV4-2	TRBJ2-3	CASSQLLATSTDTQYF	TGTGCCAGCAGCCAACTACTAGCGACCAGCACAGATACGCAGTATTTT
NA	TRBD1	TRBV5-5	TRBJ2-7	CASSLGTGASYEQYF	TGTGCCAGCAGCTTGGGGACAGGGGCCTCCTACGAGCAGTACTTC
NA	NA	TRBV2	TRBJ1-5	CASKGTGRETQPQHF	TGTGCCAGCAAGGGCACAGGGAGGGAAACTCAGCCCCAGCATTTT
NA	NA	TRBV18	TRBJ1-5	CASSPGQSRNQPQHF	TGTGCCAGCTCACCTGGACAGTCCCGCAATCAGCCCCAGCATTTT
once	TRBD2	TRBV29-1	TRBJ2-3	CSVPSGSRADTQYF	TGCAGCGTTCCTAGCGGGAGCCGAGCAGATACGCAGTATTTT
NA	TRBD2	TRBV4-1	TRBJ2-3	CASSLGLAGPTDTQYF	TGCGCCAGCAGCCTAGGACTAGCGGGCCCCACAGATACGCAGTATTTT
NA	TRBD1	TRBV25-1	TRBJ2-2	CASRPTRQGDTGELFF	TGTGCCAGCAGACCGACCCGACAGGGGGACACCGGGGAGCTGTTTTTT
NA	NA	TRBV7-6	TRBJ2-3	CASSPFPITDTQYF	TGTGCCAGCAGCCCTTTTCCCATCACAGATACGCAGTATTTT
NA	NA	TRBV15	TRBJ1-4	CATSRGGQGNEKLFF	TGTGCCACCAGCAGAGGGGGGCAGGGTAATGAAAAACTGTTTTTT
many	NA	TRBV9	TRBJ1-5	CASSVDGRQPQHF	TGTGCCAGCAGCGTAGACGGGCGACAGCCCCAGCATTTT
NA	NA	TRBV2	TRBJ1-1	CASSLGIQANTEAFF	TGTGCCAGCAGTTTAGGTATTCAGGCGAACACTGAAGCTTTCTTT
NA	TRBD2	TRBV7-9	TRBJ2-7	CASRTGTSDYEQYF	TGTGCCAGCAGAACCGGGACTAGCGACTACGAGCAGTACTTC
NA	TRBD2	TRBV10-3	TRBJ2-3	CAIRKTSGRALDTQYF	TGTGCCATCAGGAAGACTAGCGGGAGGGCCTTAGATACGCAGTATTTT
NA	NA	TRBV7-9	TRBJ2-3	CASSLLGADTQYF	TGTGCCAGCAGCTTATTGGGGGCAGATACGCAGTATTTT
few	NA	TRBV19	TRBJ2-2	CASSILVQASDTGELFF	TGTGCCAGTAGTATATTGGTGCAGGCATCTGACACCGGGGAGCTGTTTTTT
NA	TRBD2	TRBV28	TRBJ2-7	CASSLFGTSYEQYF	TGTGCCAGCAGTTTATTTGGGACTAGCTACGAGCAGTACTTC
NA	TRBD2	TRBV28	TRBJ2-3	CASSPDLAGGPSPDTQYF	TGTGCCAGCAGTCCAGATCTAGCGGGAGGGCCCAGCCCAGATACGCAGTATTTT
NA	NA	TRBV5-1	TRBJ2-1	CASSADYNEQFF	TGCGCCAGCAGCGCGGACTACAATGAGCAGTTCTTC
NA	TRBD1	TRBV29-1	TRBJ1-1	CSVNTQGGWDTEAFF	TGCAGCGTCAATACCCAGGGGGGATGGGACACTGAAGCTTTCTTT
NA	TRBD2	TRBV11-2	TRBJ2-1	CASVFGTRLGEQFF	TGTGCCAGCGTCTTTGGGACTAGATTGGGTGAGCAGTTCTTC
NA	NA	TRBV28	TRBJ2-2	CASSLGSANTGELFF	TGTGCCAGCAGTTTGGGCTCGGCGAACACCGGGGAGCTGTTTTTT
many	NA	TRBV10-1	TRBJ1-5	CASSGGHTSDF	TGCGCCAGCAGTGGGGGACATACGTCGGATTTT
NA	TRBD2	TRBV6-1	TRBJ2-1	CASSEQLAGGLGEQFF	TGTGCCAGCAGTGAACAACTAGCGGGAGGGCTGGGGGAGCAGTTCTTC
NA	NA	TRBV5-4	TRBJ2-5	CASSLGGPETQYF	TGTGCCAGCAGCTTGGGAGGGCCGGAGACCCAGTACTTC
NA	TRBD2	TRBV7-8	TRBJ2-5	CASSLVSGKWRQETQYF	TGTGCCAGCAGCTTAGTTAGCGGGAAGTGGAGGCAAGAGACCCAGTACTTC
NA	NA	TRBV4-1	TRBJ1-1	CASSRLPGQPGTEAFF	TGCGCCAGCAGCCGACTGCCTGGACAGCCGGGGACTGAAGCTTTCTTT
NA	TRBD2	TRBV2	TRBJ2-7	CASSEEGLAGYF	TGTGCCAGCAGTGAAGAGGGACTAGCGGGGTACTTC
NA	TRBD1	TRBV14	TRBJ2-3	CASSQAFGTGACTDTQYF	TGTGCCAGCAGCCAAGCCTTTGGGACAGGGGCGTGCACAGATACGCAGTATTTT
once	TRBD2	TRBV7-9	TRBJ2-5	CASSLAGGGQETQYF	TGTGCCAGCAGCCTAGCGGGAGGGGGGCAAGAGACCCAGTACTTC
NA	TRBD2	TRBV7-2	TRBJ2-5	CASSRSSGSIVETQYF	TGTGCCAGCAGCAGAAGTAGCGGGAGTATAGTGGAGACCCAGTACTTC
once	NA	TRBV21-1	TRBJ2-5	CASSKSETQYF	TGTGCCAGCAGCAAAAGTGAGACCCAGTACTTC
NA	TRBD2	TRBV27	TRBJ2-3	CASSWKWAGVETDTQYF	TGTGCCAGCAGTTGGAAGTGGGCGGGAGTAGAGACAGATACGCAGTATTTT
NA	NA	TRBV7-8	TRBJ2-1	CASSVAGRYDNEQFF	TGTGCCAGCAGCGTAGCTGGCCGTTACGACAATGAGCAGTTCTTC
NA	NA	TRBV11-2	TRBJ2-7	CASSLGGGLTYEQYF	TGTGCCAGCAGCTTAGGAGGGGGGCTCACCTACGAGCAGTACTTC
few	NA	TRBV6-6	TRBJ2-3	CASRQTRLGADTQYF	TGTGCCAGCAGGCAGACTAGGTTAGGTGCAGATACGCAGTATTTT
NA	NA	TRBV7-2	TRBJ1-2	CASRELADYGYTF	TGTGCCAGCAGGGAGCTAGCTGACTATGGCTACACCTTC
NA	TRBD2	TRBV5-4	TRBJ2-7	CASSLGASGSTYEQYF	TGTGCCAGCAGCTTGGGGGCTAGCGGGAGCACCTACGAGCAGTACTTC
NA	NA	TRBV16	TRBJ1-1	CASSPPLWVNTEAFF	TGTGCCAGCAGCCCGCCTCTGTGGGTGAACACTGAAGCTTTCTTT
once	NA	TRBV5-6	TRBJ2-2	CASSSRKDKYTGELFF	TGTGCCAGCAGCTCCCGGAAGGACAAATACACCGGGGAGCTGTTTTTT